This T cell receptor (beta chain) emerged from a study of T cell responses to AZD1222 COVID-19 vaccine. J was trimmed by 0 bases and V by 5 bases; bases with no gene match: 7. Germline CDR1 reads LGHNA; CDR2 reads YSLEER. The CDR3 totals 15 residues. Profiled with immunoSEQ multiplex PCR; TCRdb holds only in-frame clones, not every one. Among roughly 120,000 clones listed, 91% were seen once. The source is an adult in good health. Sample: peripheral blood, taken on day 0 of AZD1222 vaccination. The genes are TRBV4-3 and TRBJ2-7; the match to TRBD2 covers 7 bases. The CDR3 nucleotides read TGCGCCAGCAGCAAATGGGAGGGACCCTCCTACGAGCAGTACTTC. It translates to CASSKWEGPSYEQYF.